This record looks at one T cell receptor beta chain sequence and its context. Its matching antigen is unknown. The source of the sample is a study of OX40 agonist ivuxolimab in advanced cancers. Overall study results and limits: It was not determined which antigens were specifically recognized by the peripheral T cells that had undergone clonal expansion.

Produced via immunoSEQ multiplex PCR; TCRdb's table is partial and in-frame only. The top ten hold 0.55% to 0.7% of the sample, which has approximately 68,000 clones, roughly nine tenths seen once. CDR3 length: 11 residues. The V and J ends lost 5 bases and 13 bases respectively, with 17 bases between them. Germline V lookup: CDR1 GTSNPN, CDR2 SVGIG (reference sequence). The chain is built from TRBV30 and TRBJ1-2, with unresolved D. This specimen was CD4+ or CD8+ T cells sorted from blood, taken in a trial of the OX40 agonist ivuxolimab. The TCR was taken from an adult with an advanced solid tumor such as melanoma, head and neck, liver or kidney cancer. The CDR3 loop reads CAWGRIGSFTF. In DNA form, the CDR3 reads TGTGCCTGGGGCAGGATCGGTTCTTTCACCTTC.